These 25 T cell receptor beta chains were all obtained from the same sample, sequenced in a study of blood T cell repertoires in COVID-19. Using immunoSEQ multiplex PCR, the repertoire was profiled, and TCRdb retains in-frame clones only, with some absent. The sample contains under 350,000 clones, approximately 91% of which appear only once. The sample consisted of PBMCs or T cells enriched from blood (not recorded which). All receptors derive from a woman aged 40 to 50 who had recovered from COVID-19.

The chain has TRBV11-2 and TRBJ2-7, with D perhaps matching TRBD1 (5 bases). Per germline, CDR1 SGHAT and CDR2 FQNNGV. V lost 5 bases, J lost 5 bases, and 16 bases lay in between. This CDR3 is built from 14 residues. CDR3 in amino acids: CASSQEVQAHEQYF. The DNA of the CDR3 is TGTGCCAGCAGCCAAGAGGTACAGGCCCACGAGCAGTACTTC.

The J gene is TRBJ2-3, the V gene TRBV11-2, with TRBD2 identical over 9 bases. Trimming at V came to 1 base and at J to 1 base, leaving 9 bases not matched to a gene. CDR1 and CDR2 from the germline V gene are SGHAT and FQNNGV. This CDR3 spans 18 amino acids. The CDR3 sequence: CASSLGASGVGGTDTQYF. DNA for the CDR3: TGTGCCAGCAGCTTAGGGGCTAGCGGGGTCGGCGGCACAGATACGCAGTATTTT.

J is TRBJ1-6 and V is TRBV27, with TRBD1 matching 10 bases. V lost 5 bases to trimming and J lost 8 bases; unmatched junction nucleotides: 6. CDR3 length equals 15 residues. Germline CDR1 MNHEY, CDR2 SMNVEV (reference sequence). The CDR3 loop reads CASSLDRGWDSPLHF. The CDR3 nucleotides read TGTGCCAGCAGTCTGGACAGGGGGTGGGATTCACCCCTCCACTTT.

The chain carries TRBV29-1 and TRBJ2-7; 12 bases line up with TRBD2. Germline V gives CDR1 SQVTM, CDR2 ANQGSEA. Unmatched junction bases numbered 8, after V lost 7 bases and J lost 4 bases. The CDR3 length is 14 residues. The CDR3 loop is CSAITSGRTYEQYF. CDR3 sequence (DNA): TGCAGCGCCATTACTAGCGGGAGGACATACGAGCAGTACTTC.

The rearrangement uses TRBV9 and TRBJ1-3; possibly TRBD1 for D (5 bases). The CDR3 runs to 16 residues. Trimming left V 3 bases short and J 2 bases short, with 15 bases between. Germline CDR1 and CDR2: SGDLS and YYNGEE. The CDR3 DNA reads as TGTGCCAGCAGCGCCGGGGGACGGGTCCCTGGAAACACCATATATTTT. This gives the protein CASSAGGRVPGNTIYF.

This sequence joins TRBV19 and TRBJ2-1, with D maybe TRBD2 (8 bases). The germline gives CDR1 LNHDA, CDR2 SQIVND (reference sequence). V was clipped by 8 bases and J by 7 bases, with 18 bases between them. The CDR3 sequence is 14 residues long. Here the CDR3 DNA reads TGTGCCAGTGATAGCGGGACAGTAAGGAATGAGCAGTTCTTC. Translating it yields CASDSGTVRNEQFF. Looking up the rest from reference TRBV19 and TRBJ2-1 gives the full variable domain: DGGITQSPKYLFRKEGQNVTLSCEQNLNHDAMYWYRQDPGQGLRLIYYSQIVNDFQKGDIAEGYSVSREKKESFPLTVTSAQKNPTAFYLCASDSGTVRNEQFFGPGTRLTVL.

This clone was recorded only once. The DNA for the CDR3 is TGTGCCAGCAGGGCCGGGACTAGCACCTACAATGAGCAGTTCTTC. As protein: CASRAGTSTYNEQFF. V usage is TRBV2 and J usage is TRBJ2-1, with 9 nucleotides matching TRBD2. After removal of 6 bases from V and 2 bases from J, the junction contained 5 bases not matched to a gene. CDR3 size: 15 residues. Germline V gives CDR1 SNHLY, CDR2 FYNNEI. The full variable domain, with the rest looked up from reference TRBV2 and TRBJ2-1, is EPEVTQTPSHQVTQMGQEVILRCVPISNHLYFYWYRQILGQKVEFLVSFYNNEISEKSEIFDDQFSVERPDGSNFTLKIRSTKLEDSAMYFCASRAGTSTYNEQFFGPGTRLTVL.

The V call is TRBV12-1, the J call TRBJ1-2; TRBD1 is the table's D call and was not checked against the DNA. TRBV12-1 corresponds to a pseudogene. The CDR3 has 13 residues. The CDR3 bases are TGTGCCAGCAGCTTTGCACAGACCTATGGCTACACCTTC. The encoded protein is CASSFAQTYGYTF.

The chain uses TRBV7-9 and TRBJ2-3; 16 nucleotides match TRBD2. Germline values: CDR1 SEHNR, CDR2 FQNEAQ (reference sequence). The CDR3 has 18 amino acids. The junction had 7 bases not matched to a gene; V was cut back by 5 bases and J by 2 bases. CDR3 sequence: CASSPPGLAGGSTDTQYF. Written as DNA, the CDR3 is TGTGCCAGCAGCCCCCCGGGACTAGCGGGAGGGTCCACAGATACGCAGTATTTT.

This sequence joins TRBV7-8 and TRBJ1-4; possible D gene TRBD1, 5 bases. The V gene's germline CDR1 is SGHVS and CDR2 FQNEAQ. Trimming removed 4 bases from V and 6 bases from J, with 15 bases in between. The CDR3 consists of 15 residues. The CDR3 protein is CASSWRGKGDEKLFF. The CDR3 DNA sequence: TGTGCCAGCAGCTGGAGGGGCAAAGGGGATGAAAAACTGTTTTTT.

This chain connects TRBV12-5 to TRBJ1-1, with 7 bases that match TRBD1. The CDR3 spans 15 residues. The ends lost 6 bases at V and 1 base at J; junction bases unmatched: 8. Germline lookup yields CDR1 LGHNT and CDR2 FRNRAP. The CDR3 reads CASGPWTGWNTEAFF. CDR3 nucleotides: TGTGCTAGTGGACCCTGGACAGGCTGGAACACTGAAGCTTTCTTT.

The gene calls are TRBV9 and TRBJ1-6, with 9 bases that match TRBD1. CDR1 and CDR2 from the germline V gene are SGDLS and YYNGEE. The CDR3 has 17 amino acids. V shed 3 bases, J shed 2 bases, and the junction held 6 bases outside the gene matches. The CDR3 loop reads CASSEGQGHPYNSPLHF. CDR3 coding DNA: TGTGCCAGCAGCGAGGGACAGGGACACCCCTATAATTCACCCCTCCACTTT.

This chain connects TRBV7-3 to TRBJ2-5, with no clear D. The CDR3 length is 13 residues. The germline V and J ends were trimmed by 3 bases and 1 base, with 6 bases remaining between them. Germline loops: CDR1 SGHTA, CDR2 FQGTGA. Written as DNA, the CDR3 is TGTGCCAGCAGCTTCGAGATCCAAGAGACCCAGTACTTC. Amino acid sequence: CASSFEIQETQYF.

The chain has TRBV30 and TRBJ2-1, with TRBD2 identical over 11 bases. This CDR3 has 16 amino acids. V shed 0 bases, J shed 9 bases, and the junction held 10 bases outside the gene matches. The V gene's germline CDR1 is GTSNPN and CDR2 SVGIG (reference sequence). CDR3 DNA sequence: TGTGCCTGGAGTGTGGTCCCTCGACTAGCGGGAACTGAGCAGTTCTTC. Translating gives CAWSVVPRLAGTEQFF.

Only one count was recorded for this clone. The V call is TRBV30, the J call TRBJ2-7; possible D gene TRBD1, 5 bases. CDR3 size: 14 residues. The germline V gene has CDR1 GTSNPN and CDR2 SVGIG (reference sequence). The germline V and J ends were trimmed by 0 bases and 2 bases, with 11 bases remaining between them. CDR3 sequence (DNA): TGTGCCTGGAGTGTGGACAAGGGGCCCTACGAGCAGTACTTC. Translated, it gives CAWSVDKGPYEQYF.

This chain links TRBV7-3 with TRBJ1-1; D gene unclear. This CDR3 has 15 amino acids. CDR1 is SGHTA and CDR2 is FQGTGA in the germline V gene. V was cut by 0 bases and J by 0 bases, with 8 bases left in between. The CDR3 sequence is CASSLTWHLNTEAFF. The CDR3 nucleotides read TGTGCCAGCAGCTTAACTTGGCATTTGAACACTGAAGCTTTCTTT.

The V call is TRBV11-1, the J call TRBJ2-7, with TRBD1 identical over 7 bases. The CDR3 loop spans 14 amino acids. Germline CDR1 SGHAT, CDR2 FQDESV (reference sequence). The J segment lost 4 bases and the V segment lost 5 bases, leaving 8 bases of the junction unmatched. The CDR3 spells CASSADRSFYEQYF. CDR3 sequence (DNA): TGTGCCAGCAGCGCGGACAGGTCTTTTTACGAGCAGTACTTC. Looking up the rest from reference TRBV11-1 and TRBJ2-7 gives the full variable domain: EAEVAQSPRYKITEKSQAVAFWCDPISGHATLYWYRQILGQGPELLVQFQDESVVDDSQLPKDRFSAERLKGVDSTLKIQPAELGDSAMYLCASSADRSFYEQYFGPGTRLTVT.

V usage is TRBV7-9 and J usage is TRBJ2-7; D might be TRBD1 (5 bases). Germline CDR1 and CDR2: SEHNR and FQNEAQ (reference sequence). The CDR3 has 16 amino acids. Trimming removed 7 bases at V and 0 bases at J, with 19 bases between. The CDR3 protein is CASNSVQDKASYEQYF. In DNA, the CDR3 is TGTGCCAGCAATTCCGTCCAGGACAAGGCCTCCTACGAGCAGTACTTC.

This clone was seen more than once but under ten times. The chain has TRBV5-1 and TRBJ2-5; D is perhaps TRBD2 (5 bases). This CDR3 has 15 amino acids. CDR1 is SGHRS, CDR2 YFSETQ, per germline. Trimming took 0 bases from V and 2 from J, leaving 11 bases between them. The DNA for the CDR3 is TGCGCCAGCAGCTTGGGATCGGGGTCGCAAGAGACCCAGTACTTC. It is translated as CASSLGSGSQETQYF.

This chain joins TRBV4-1 and TRBJ2-7; 7 nucleotides match TRBD2. With 3 bases clipped from V and 0 bases from J, the junction kept 8 bases outside the gene matches. Per germline, CDR1 MGHRA and CDR2 YSYEKL. There are 16 residues in the CDR3. The chain's CDR3 is CASSQGEGGSSYEQYF. For the CDR3, the DNA is TGCGCCAGCAGCCAGGGCGAGGGAGGGTCCTCCTACGAGCAGTACTTC.

In this sample, this clone turned up a few times. The chain couples TRBV5-1 to TRBJ2-5; tentative D call: TRBD2 (6 bases). Germline CDR1 reads SGHRS; CDR2 reads YFSETQ. The CDR3 covers 16 residues. The germline V and J ends were trimmed by 0 bases and 3 bases, with 15 bases remaining between them. The CDR3 sequence is CASSLDPLGTEETQYF. CDR3 nucleotide sequence: TGCGCCAGCAGCTTGGACCCACTAGGGACTGAAGAGACCCAGTACTTC.

The genes are TRBV2 and TRBJ1-1; D is ambiguous. Germline V gene lookup returns CDR1 SNHLY and CDR2 FYNNEI. This CDR3 is built from 14 residues. The ends were cut back, 9 bases at V and 6 bases at J, with 20 bases in the middle. CDR3 sequence reads: CASKWPYSGAEAFF. For the CDR3, the DNA is TGTGCCAGTAAGTGGCCTTATTCCGGGGCTGAAGCTTTCTTT.

V gene TRBV7-9 combines with J gene TRBJ1-1; D not certain. The germline V gene encodes CDR1 SEHNR and CDR2 FQNEAQ (reference sequence). This CDR3 comprises 16 residues. Trimming pared 1 base from V and 3 bases from J, leaving 15 bases between. CDR3: CASSLGLTGSDTEAFF. The DNA for the CDR3 is TGTGCCAGCAGCTTAGGCCTCACGGGGTCGGACACTGAAGCTTTCTTT.

The J gene is TRBJ2-3, the V gene TRBV11-2; the D gene is possibly TRBD1 (7 bases). V was shortened by 2 bases and J by 6 bases, with 18 bases between the two germline ends. The germline gives CDR1 SGHAT, CDR2 FQNNGV. The CDR3 is 16 residues long. The CDR3 region is CASSLYRGAGRDTQYF. For the CDR3, the DNA is TGTGCCAGCAGCTTATACAGGGGCGCGGGAAGGGATACGCAGTATTTT.

The chain has TRBV2 and TRBJ2-1; D call uncertain. V lost 5 bases and J 8 bases, leaving 7 bases between the germline ends. CDR1 is SNHLY and CDR2 is FYNNEI in the germline V gene. The CDR3 consists of 11 residues. As DNA, the CDR3 is TGTGCCAGCAGTACCGTAGATGAGCAGTTCTTC. The encoded protein is CASSTVDEQFF. The full variable domain, in which reference TRBV2 and TRBJ2-1 provide the parts outside the CDR3, is EPEVTQTPSHQVTQMGQEVILRCVPISNHLYFYWYRQILGQKVEFLVSFYNNEISEKSEIFDDQFSVERPDGSNFTLKIRSTKLEDSAMYFCASSTVDEQFFGPGTRLTVL.